This TCR beta chain was captured in a study of T cell repertoires in aging, cancer and after chemotherapy. About the study: Six age groups, ranging from 30 or younger to 70 or older, included the donors. Repeat sampling of healthy donors over several months to years showed clear clonal overlap.

Study-wide results and caveats: Rebound thymic output was suggested by rising median generation probability during chemotherapy in each cancer cohort.

TCR beta rearrangements were amplified from peripheral blood genomic DNA. This CDR3 contains 11 residues. The ends were cut back, 2 bases at V and 9 bases at J, with 11 bases in the middle. Germline loops: CDR1 DFQATT, CDR2 SNEGSKA (reference sequence). Rearranged V-D-J TRB sequences were amplified with a mixed TRB-A/B primer pool. TCRdb re-called the multiplex PCR reads through MiXCR, storing one row per CDR3 protein. The sample has more than 10,000 distinct CDR3 sequences, 20% to 25% seen once. This clonotype was recorded at least ten times. Its target is unknown. The source material was blood. The origin of this receptor is a human donor in good health. The J gene is TRBJ2-7, the V gene TRBV20-1; D may be TRBD1 (5 bases). The CDR3 is CSARMSQGQYF. The CDR3 DNA sequence: TGCAGTGCTAGAATGAGCCAGGGGCAGTACTTC.